A single sample is the source of the 25 T cell receptor beta chains below, sequenced in a study of spatial heterogeneity in lung cancer. TCRdb called the 5' RACE reads again in MiXCR, with one record for every CDR3 protein. In the table there are approximately 40,000 distinct CDR3 sequences, 6.8% of which are singletons. Time point reported: sample taken at primary tumor resection. The source was PBMCs, collected at surgery. The receptors were gathered from a female donor with early-stage non-small cell lung cancer.

This chain joins TRBV3-1 and TRBJ1-1; D is unresolved. This CDR3 is 12 amino acids long. CDR1 LGHDT and CDR2 YNNKEL come from the germline V gene (reference sequence). V shed 4 bases and J shed 7 bases, with 10 bases lying between them. The chain's CDR3 is CASSPSGIEAFF. DNA of the CDR3: TGTGCCAGCAGCCCCTCGGGGATTGAAGCTTTCTTT. Full variable domain (rest looked up from reference TRBV3-1 and TRBJ1-1): DTAVSQTPKYLVTQMGNDKSIKCEQNLGHDTMYWYKQDSKKFLKIMFSYNNKELIINETVPNRFSPKSPDKAHLNLHINSLELGDSAVYFCASSPSGIEAFFGQGTRLTVV.

This clonotype came up a few times. V and J are TRBV7-2 and TRBJ1-6; D call uncertain. The V end lost 2 bases, the J end lost 14 bases, and 13 bases lay between the germline ends. CDR1 is SGHTA and CDR2 is FQGNSA in the germline V gene. The CDR3 extends over 13 amino acids. The CDR3 DNA is TGTGCCAGCAGCTTACTAGGTGTATCATCCCTCCACTTT. Translating gives CASSLLGVSSLHF.

This clonotype was detected many times. This chain uses TRBV20-1 with TRBJ2-3; no firm D call. Trimming left V 7 bases short and J 0 bases short, with 17 bases between. This CDR3 spans 15 amino acids. Per the germline V gene, CDR1 is DFQATT and CDR2 is SNEGSKA (reference sequence). For the CDR3, the DNA is TGCAGTGTCAGTAGCTCAAGAACTAGCACAGATACGCAGTATTTT. This codes for CSVSSSRTSTDTQYF.

V gene TRBV29-1 combines with J gene TRBJ2-7, with 8 nucleotides matching TRBD1. Germline trimming cut 5 bases from V and 0 bases from J; bases unmatched to any gene: 3. The CDR3 is made up of 13 amino acids. Germline V CDR1 and CDR2: SQVTM, ANQGSEA. The CDR3 nucleotides are TGCAGCGTTCGACAGGGGAACTCCTACGAGCAGTACTTC. It yields the protein CSVRQGNSYEQYF.

This clonotype has at least ten counts. The rearrangement uses TRBV5-1 and TRBJ2-7; D may be TRBD2 (6 bases). The germline CDR1 and CDR2 sequences are SGHRS and YFSETQ. The germline V and J ends were trimmed by 0 bases and 4 bases, with 11 bases remaining between them. The CDR3 is made up of 14 amino acids. In nucleotides, the CDR3 is TGCGCCAGCAGCTTGGGCGGGGACCGATACGAGCAGTACTTC. Its translation: CASSLGGDRYEQYF. The full variable domain, with the rest looked up from reference TRBV5-1 and TRBJ2-7, is KAGVTQTPRYLIKTRGQQVTLSCSPISGHRSVSWYQQTPGQGLQFLFEYFSETQRNKGNFPGRFSGRQFSNSRSEMNVSTLELGDSALYLCASSLGGDRYEQYFGPGTRLTVT.

Note on this clonotype: This sequence may be a read error, since a much larger clone differs from it by one base. The chain recombines TRBV7-2 with TRBJ2-3; 9 bases align to TRBD2. Germline CDR1 reads SGHTA; CDR2 reads FQGNSA. This CDR3 has 16 residues. The trim removed 5 bases at V and 4 bases at J, leaving 10 bases unmatched. In DNA, the CDR3 is TGTGCCAGCAGCGGCCGACTAGCGGCCAGCGCAGATACGCAGTATTTT. This sequence encodes CASSGRLAASADTQYF.

This clonotype appeared a few times. The chain recombines TRBV6-1 with TRBJ1-6; D is perhaps TRBD1 (6 bases). Germline loops: CDR1 MNHNS, CDR2 SASEGT. The CDR3 runs 19 residues. Deletions cut 4 bases from V and 2 bases from J, with 21 bases between. As DNA, the CDR3 is TGTGCCAGCAGTGGGGCAGGGGCTACCGGGTGGACCTATAATTCACCCCTCCACTTT. It is translated as CASSGAGATGWTYNSPLHF.

The CDR3 reads CASSSGVQPQHF. For the CDR3, the DNA is TGTGCCAGCAGCTCAGGGGTTCAGCCCCAGCATTTT. This chain links TRBV7-8 with TRBJ1-5, with D tentatively TRBD1 (6 bases). The germline V gene has CDR1 SGHVS and CDR2 FQNEAQ. Trimming removed 4 bases at V and 6 bases at J, with 7 bases between. The CDR3 has 12 residues.

This clonotype showed up many times. The chain carries TRBV15 and TRBJ1-5; no clear D. The CDR3 contains 17 residues. V was shortened by 0 bases and J by 3 bases, with 15 bases between the two germline ends. Germline V gene data show CDR1 as LNHNV and CDR2 as YYDKDF (reference sequence). The CDR3 region has the DNA TGTGCCACCAGCAGAGAACGAGTCGGCAGAAACAATCAGCCCCAGCATTTT. Protein product: CATSRERVGRNNQPQHF.

This clonotype occurred many times. This rearrangement joins TRBV3-1 to TRBJ1-1; the D is unclear. The germline gives CDR1 LGHDT, CDR2 YNNKEL (reference sequence). V lost 3 bases to trimming and J lost 4 bases, with 12 bases between them. The CDR3 contains 14 residues. The CDR3 bases are TGTGCCAGCAGCCAGCCGGGAGTGGGCACTGAAGCTTTCTTT. Encoded protein: CASSQPGVGTEAFF. Based on the CDR3 plus reference TRBV3-1 and TRBJ1-1, the full variable domain is DTAVSQTPKYLVTQMGNDKSIKCEQNLGHDTMYWYKQDSKKFLKIMFSYNNKELIINETVPNRFSPKSPDKAHLNLHINSLELGDSAVYFCASSQPGVGTEAFFGQGTRLTVV.

This chain uses TRBV7-2 with TRBJ1-3; D unclear. Deletions cut 4 bases from V and 0 bases from J, with 10 bases between. Germline values: CDR1 SGHTA, CDR2 FQGNSA. The CDR3 is 15 amino acids. The CDR3 protein is CASSWAVGSGNTIYF. The CDR3 DNA sequence: TGTGCCAGCAGCTGGGCTGTAGGCTCTGGAAACACCATATATTTT.

There are a few counts of this clonotype. This rearrangement joins TRBV18 to TRBJ2-5; a possible D gene is TRBD1 (7 bases). Trimming shortened V by 4 bases and J by 2 bases, and 11 bases separated the two germline ends. The CDR3 has 14 amino acids. Per the germline V gene, CDR1 is KGHSH and CDR2 is LQKENI. The CDR3 region is CASSRGTVQETQYF. CDR3 sequence (DNA): TGTGCCAGCTCACGCGGGACAGTTCAAGAGACCCAGTACTTC.

This clonotype was counted at least ten times. The chain combines TRBV12-3 or TRBV12-4 with TRBJ2-3, with D tentatively TRBD2 (5 bases). CDR3 length: 15 amino acids. Between the trimmed V and J ends, which lost 6 bases and 0 bases, there was a span of 13 bases. The CDR3 sequence is CASSRTSPSTDTQYF. The CDR3 DNA reads TGTGCCAGCAGCCGGACTTCCCCTAGCACAGATACGCAGTATTTT.

V and J are TRBV6-2 or TRBV6-3 and TRBJ1-1; D remains unclear. Per germline, CDR1 MNHEY and CDR2 SVGEGT. This CDR3 is 12 amino acids long. V was clipped by 5 bases and J by 8 bases, with 12 bases between them. CDR3 sequence: CASSLFSREAFF. In DNA form, the CDR3 reads TGTGCCAGCAGTCTCTTCAGCAGAGAAGCTTTCTTT.

J is TRBJ1-2 and V is TRBV12-3 or TRBV12-4; no firm D call. Trimming removed 2 bases from V and 8 bases from J, with 18 bases in between. CDR3 length equals 15 residues. CDR3 sequence (DNA): TGTGCCAGCAGTTTAATGGGGATCTCATCTATCGGCTACACCTTC. Amino acid sequence: CASSLMGISSIGYTF.

This clonotype has at least ten counts. The V gene is TRBV6-5, the J gene TRBJ2-7; D tentatively fits TRBD1 or TRBD2 (5 bases each). The CDR3 has 15 amino acids. V lost 0 bases to trimming and J lost 0 bases, with 9 bases between them. Germline loops: CDR1 MNHEY, CDR2 SVGAGI. The CDR3 coding sequence is TGTGCCAGCAGTTACTCGAGGGGCCCCTCCTACGAGCAGTACTTC. Protein: CASSYSRGPSYEQYF.

This clonotype was observed many times. V gene TRBV6-5 combines with J gene TRBJ2-7; D is undetermined. The V gene lost 6 bases and the J gene lost 3 bases, with 18 bases spanning the gap. Germline CDR1 and CDR2: MNHEY and SVGAGI. The CDR3 totals 15 residues. In DNA, the CDR3 is TGTGCCAGCAGAAAGTCCGACACCGTAGGCTACGAGCAGTACTTC. Residues: CASRKSDTVGYEQYF.

The table lists this clonotype with a few counts. This rearrangement joins TRBV5-1 to TRBJ2-2; 9 nucleotides agree with TRBD1. Trimming at V came to 2 bases and at J to 2 bases, leaving 4 bases not matched to a gene. The CDR3 totals 16 residues. Germline-derived CDR1 and CDR2 are SGHRS and YFSETQ. The CDR3 here is CASSFGGQGNTGELFF. In nucleotides, the CDR3 is TGCGCCAGCAGCTTCGGGGGACAGGGTAACACCGGGGAGCTGTTTTTT.

The chain combines TRBV6-2 or TRBV6-3 with TRBJ2-7; the D is unclear. Germline V gives CDR1 MNHEY, CDR2 SVGEGT. V was trimmed by 6 bases and J by 1 base, leaving 7 bases between them. The CDR3 extends over 12 amino acids. In nucleotides, the CDR3 is TGTGCCAGCAGCCATCAATCCTACGAGCAGTACTTC. Translated: CASSHQSYEQYF.

The table lists this clonotype with a few counts. The chain carries TRBV10-1 and TRBJ2-1; the D gene is possibly TRBD2 (6 bases). Per the germline V gene, CDR1 is WNHNN and CDR2 is SYGVQD (reference sequence). Trimming cost V 7 bases and J 10 bases, with 11 bases left between them. The CDR3 contains 11 residues. CDR3 loop: CASKAAGEQFF. The DNA of the CDR3 is TGCGCCAGCAAGGCGGCGGGGGAGCAGTTCTTC.

This clonotype turned up a few times. This chain uses TRBV29-1 with TRBJ1-6; TRBD1 might be the D (5 bases). Germline loops: CDR1 SQVTM, CDR2 ANQGSEA. The CDR3 length is 12 residues. Trimming took off 6 bases at V and 14 bases at J, with 17 bases between the two ends. The CDR3 sequence is CSVRDRTDTLHF. Written as DNA, the CDR3 is TGCAGCGTCCGGGACCGCACTGACACCCTCCACTTT.

There are many counts of this clonotype. The rearrangement joins TRBV12-3 or TRBV12-4 to TRBJ1-1; 8 nucleotides agree with TRBD1. CDR3 length equals 13 residues. The V gene end was trimmed by 6 bases and the J gene end by 0 bases; junction bases not matched to a gene: 0. The CDR3 region has the DNA TGTGCCAGCAGACAGGGGGTGAACACTGAAGCTTTCTTT. It encodes CASRQGVNTEAFF.

This clonotype was detected ten times or more. The V and J genes are TRBV15 and TRBJ1-5; TRBD1 agrees at 9 bases. CDR1 is LNHNV and CDR2 is YYDKDF in the germline V gene (reference sequence). V gave up 3 bases and J gave up 0 bases; unmatched junction bases: 3. The CDR3 has 16 residues. The CDR3 sequence: CATSRGQGYSNQPQHF. In DNA, the CDR3 is TGTGCCACCAGCAGGGGACAGGGATATAGCAATCAGCCCCAGCATTTT. Variable domain in full (rest from reference TRBV15 and TRBJ1-5): DAMVIQNPRYQVTQFGKPVTLSCSQTLNHNVMYWYQQKSSQAPKLLFHYYDKDFNNEADTPDNFQSRRPNTSFCFLDIRSPGLGDTAMYLCATSRGQGYSNQPQHFGDGTRLSIL.

The chain recombines TRBV4-1 with TRBJ1-4, with D tentatively TRBD1 (5 bases). Germline V lookup: CDR1 MGHRA, CDR2 YSYEKL. This CDR3 region has 16 residues. Trimming shortened V by 0 bases and J by 5 bases, and 13 bases separated the two germline ends. CDR3 sequence reads: CASSQDWQGSNEKLFF. The CDR3 DNA reads as TGCGCCAGCAGCCAAGATTGGCAGGGCTCCAATGAAAAACTGTTTTTT.

This clonotype was detected ten times or more. The V call is TRBV10-2, the J call TRBJ2-7; no definite D call. The CDR3 covers 11 residues. Germline assignment: CDR1 WSHSY and CDR2 SAAADI. V dropped 3 bases and J dropped 4 bases, with 4 bases sitting between them. The DNA of the CDR3 is TGCGCCAGCAGTGACCGATACGAGCAGTACTTC. Protein: CASSDRYEQYF.